This T cell receptor beta chain was found in a study of shared clonotypes between healthy human individuals (dated by TCRdb to the early 2020s). The study in broad terms: The cohort included a few men and two women between 18 and 49 years of age. To increase sequencing depth and limit assay-specific biases, TCR repertoire library preparation and sequencing were carried out by different laboratories using diverse techniques. Between about 0.94 and 8.9 billion PBMCs per donor were obtained by leukapheresis. For each donor, three plates each were used for CD4 naive and CD4 memory, two plates were used for CD8 naive, and one plate was used for CD8 memory. The study deeply sequenced blood TCR repertoires of about 5 healthy adults to estimate repertoire size and the extent of clonotype sharing between individuals.

The germline V gene (reference sequence) provides CDR1 SGHKS and CDR2 YYEKEE. The CDR3 runs 16 residues from the cysteine to the phenylalanine. The retained sequence is limited to the CDR3, 48 bases, with the frame set at the first base. Trimming takes 2 bases from V and 5 bases from J, and the germline ends sit 18 bases apart. Using the deep immunoSEQ assay, TCR CDR3 regions were amplified from genomic DNA by multiplex PCR. For each cell subset, the extracted genomic DNA was distributed evenly across all wells of several immunoSEQ 96-well plates, and each plate served as one replicate. For sorted subsets, approximately 190 ng of genomic DNA, equivalent to around 29,000 T cell genomes, went into each replicate PCR. The purified libraries were quantified using a Qubit 3.0 fluorometer, sized with a Bioanalyzer 2100, and then quantified again using the KAPA Library Quantification kit. Every immunoSEQ 96-well plate was sequenced on a dedicated single-read 150-cycle Illumina NextSeq 550 flow cell. As for the authors' bioinformatics: Because only junctional sequences without quality scores were contained in the immunoSEQ output, filtering matching that applied to full-length reads could not be performed. Sequences were annotated with PyIR, a Python wrapper for IgBLAST v1.9, using IMGT germline references to assign V/J genes and CDR3. Any read was removed if the V/J assignment was weak (E-value above 1e-6), the CDR3 was missing, or the read contained stop codons, out-of-frame junctions, or ambiguous translated residues. V3J clonotypes were defined by identical inferred V gene, J gene, and CDR3 amino acid sequence. To compute the percentage overlap between repertoires, the number of shared unique clonotypes was divided by the size of the smaller repertoire. Repertoire richness was assessed with RTK rarefaction, the Chao1 estimator, and Recon v2.1 estimates of unobserved clonotypes. OLGA was used to compute generation probabilities for all TCRbeta clonotypes that the gDNA method yielded from a handful of donors. TCRdb obtained this table from immuneACCESS and retained in-frame rearrangements with V and J assigned. These tables miss some clones; where compared with another copy, unresolved V genes account for less than half of the shortfall, and the remainder is unexplained. For V, J and clone size, that table is used; D and trimming come from the DNA. Across this sample there are about 1.5 million clones, with 95% to 99% seen only once. The biggest ten clones account for 0.4% to 0.55% of the sample.

Worth noting for this clone: Its antigen remains unidentified. Base quality data are lacking; no much larger clone is found one base away.

The donors were healthy, HIV-negative adults with no recently reported acute infections or vaccinations. All donors were Caucasian adults living in Nashville, Tennessee, USA. CD4+ T cells were enriched by magnetic negative selection; naive cells were then positively selected on CD45RA, and the negative fraction formed the memory subset. After blood collection by leukapheresis, PBMCs were isolated using Ficoll-Histopaque density gradient centrifugation and then cryopreserved in the vapor phase of liquid nitrogen. Analytical flow cytometry was used to check the purity and quantity of every magnetically sorted T cell population. From each sorted fraction, genomic DNA was isolated and quantified by UV absorbance on a Nanodrop 2000c. Here is what the overall study found, with its caveats: Sampling was restricted to blood, and TCR repertoires in tissues likely differ from the TCR repertoires found in blood. Even with the large sequencing depth, rarefaction of the sorted-subset datasets indicated that sequencing was incomplete. About 5% of naive CD4, roughly 3.5% of naive CD8, around 2.3% of memory CD4, and more than 0.35% of memory CD8 clonotypes were shared across several donors. The genetic and exposure-history diversity represented was limited by the small number of donors. Naive subsets generally had larger estimated clonotype richness than memory subsets. Clonotypes shared by all four sorted-subset donors showed higher generation probabilities than non-shared clonotypes. Pairwise subsampling led to the expectation that sequencing depth would affect the degree of clonotype sharing among donors.

The sample consisted of naive CD4+ T cells sorted from blood. Explained via the paper, the cell subset or site label denotes: CD45RA+ positively selected. This clonotype was sampled from a man aged 25-40 years in good health. The chain joins TRBV5-5 to TRBJ2-3, with TRBD2 tentatively as D gene (7 bases match). CDR3 region: CASSFPRGARGDTQYF. DNA sequence: TGTGCCAGCAGCTTTCCCCGGGGGGCCCGAGGAGATACGCAGTATTTT.